This T cell receptor beta chain was observed in a study of blood T cells in healthy people across ages (dated by TCRdb to the mid-2010s). Study-level background: Template switching captured roughly one uniquely barcoded TCR beta cDNA molecule per two T cells in model experiments. Using deep sequencing normalized with unique cDNA molecular identifiers, the study measured how TCR beta repertoire diversity changes with age. The donors were split into four age groups: young (average around 16 years), middle-aged (39), aged (more than 60) and long-lived (under 85). To avoid experimental bias, donors of different ages were spread randomly across the sequencing lanes. Two additional independent replicas of 1 million unique cDNA reads from the same blood draw were analyzed for two donors (one aged 18 to 30 and one aged 80 or older). The study at large found these results: Compared with the aged group, more naive CD4+ T cells, fewer expanded clones and increased TCR diversity were shown by the long-lived group, suggesting age selection. There was a strong correlation between observed TCR beta diversity and the percentage of naive T cells measured by flow cytometry. Because the CMV infection status of the donors was unknown, age-related changes in expanded clonotypes may potentially have been confounded. Estimates of total diversity from one million sequenced T cells were regarded as lower bounds and underestimates. As age increased, observed TCR beta diversity per million T cells dropped in a roughly linear way, and a significant reduction was already evident by age approximately 40. Bulk unsorted PBMC profiling prevented conclusive comparison of naive and antigen-experienced compartments.

Library construction relied on 5' RACE. Instrument on record: Illumina HiSeq 2500. A second roughly 7 to 11 cycle PCR used a sample-barcoded 5' primer and a J-beta primer mix. A unique molecular identifier was introduced onto each TCR beta cDNA molecule by a template-switch 5' adaptor carrying 12 random nucleotides. Each sample yielded at least 2.5 million CDR3-containing paired-end reads. All of the RNA was converted into first-strand cDNA using the Mint cDNA synthesis kit, with a TRBC-specific oligonucleotide serving as the primer. Following uracil-DNA glycosylase treatment, all cDNA underwent a first 18-cycle PCR with the universal primers M1SS and BC2_uni_R. For the original study's pipeline: Each sample was normalized by randomly selecting 1 million high-quality reads, each carrying a distinct molecular identifier. Reads sharing molecular identifiers were discarded rather than binned into consensus sequences. MiTCR, set to a Q25 quality threshold and the strictest error-elimination algorithm, was used for CDR3 identification, clonotype clustering and error correction. A nonparametric unseen species model with Euler transformation was used to estimate a lower bound on total TCR beta diversity. TCRdb itself trimmed the public reads at Q25 with fastp, ran MiXCR and retained productive beta chains. Identical CDR3 proteins give one entry, which carries the most common genes and DNA. TCRdb's processing, not the study's, gives the V and J calls here. This sample holds around 870,000 distinct CDR3 sequences; around 30% were observed only once. Of the sample, 15% to 20% is held by the ten largest clones.

Systemically healthy Caucasian individuals from Russia, 35 to 50 in total and aged about 6 to 90 years, were included as donors. Each donor gave about 9.7 milliliters of peripheral blood, drawn into EDTA-treated Vacutainer tubes. Ficoll-Paque density-gradient centrifugation was used to isolate PBMCs, with at least 6.5 million per sample. Total RNA, at least 6 micrograms per sample, was extracted from PBMCs with Trizol reagent. For every donor, an aliquot of PBMCs went through flow cytometry to measure the percentages of naive CD45RAhigh/CD27high T cells. In its sample, this clonotype was seen a few times. Which antigen it targets is not known. No much larger clone exists at a distance of one base, and base qualities are not known. The sample taken for sequencing was blood. The source is a woman of 80 years or more in good health.

The CDR3 reads as follows: CASGGGPSPGTTRLFSGNTIYF. The nucleotides are TGTGCCAGCGGAGGGGGACCCTCTCCGGGGACAACGAGACTGTTCTCTGGAAACACCATATATTTT. The rearrangement joined TRBV12-3 or TRBV12-4 to TRBJ1-3; possibly the D gene is TRBD1, per 6 matching bases. Trimming costs V 8 bases and J 0 bases, and their ends lie 35 bases apart. The CDR3 starts with the cysteine, ends with the phenylalanine, and has 22 residues. The kept DNA is CDR3 alone, 66 bases in frame from the first base.